This T cell receptor (beta chain) was sequenced during a study of monozygotic twins with inflammatory bowel disease. No T cells were sorted before total RNA was taken from whole blood. CDR3 length equals 14 residues. In germline, CDR1 is MDHEN, CDR2 SYDVKM. Both TCRalpha and TCRbeta cDNA were subjected to two nested PCRs lasting around 15 and 9 cycles. TCRdb reanalyzed the 5' RACE reads and collapses them to one entry per CDR3 protein, without DNA. This specimen shows some 450,000 distinct CDR3 sequences; the ten leading clones hold 2.4%. This chain links TRBV28 with TRBJ2-6. The sample taken for sequencing was blood. The clonotype originates from a human donor with ulcerative colitis or Crohn's disease, or a healthy co-twin of an affected twin (not recorded which). The CDR3 reads CASSLNPGANVLTF.